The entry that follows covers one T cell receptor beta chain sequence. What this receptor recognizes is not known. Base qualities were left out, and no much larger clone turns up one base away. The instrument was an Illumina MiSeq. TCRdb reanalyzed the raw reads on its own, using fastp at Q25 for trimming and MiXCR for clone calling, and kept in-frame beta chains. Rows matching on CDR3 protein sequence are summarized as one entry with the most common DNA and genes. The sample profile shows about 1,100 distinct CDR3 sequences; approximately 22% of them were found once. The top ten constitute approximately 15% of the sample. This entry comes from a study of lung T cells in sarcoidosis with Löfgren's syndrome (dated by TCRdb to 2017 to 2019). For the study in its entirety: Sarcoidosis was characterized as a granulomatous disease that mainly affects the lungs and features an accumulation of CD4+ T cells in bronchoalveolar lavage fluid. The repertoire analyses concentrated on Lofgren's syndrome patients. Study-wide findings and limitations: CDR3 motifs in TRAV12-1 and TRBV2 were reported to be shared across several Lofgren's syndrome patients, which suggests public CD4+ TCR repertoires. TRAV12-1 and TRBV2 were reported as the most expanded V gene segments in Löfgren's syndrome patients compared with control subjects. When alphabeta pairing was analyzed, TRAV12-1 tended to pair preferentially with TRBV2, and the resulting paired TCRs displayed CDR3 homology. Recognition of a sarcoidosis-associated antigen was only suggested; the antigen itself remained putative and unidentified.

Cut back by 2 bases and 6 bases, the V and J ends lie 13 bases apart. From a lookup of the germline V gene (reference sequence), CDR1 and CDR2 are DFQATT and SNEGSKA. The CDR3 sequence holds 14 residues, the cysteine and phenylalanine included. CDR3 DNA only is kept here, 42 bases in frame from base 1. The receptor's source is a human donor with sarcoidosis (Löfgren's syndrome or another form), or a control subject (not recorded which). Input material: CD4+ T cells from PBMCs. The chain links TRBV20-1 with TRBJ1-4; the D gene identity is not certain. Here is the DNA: TGCAGTGCTAGAATCTCCGCCTCGGATGAAAAACTGTTTTTT. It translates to CSARISASDEKLFF.